The 29 T cell receptor beta chains presented below share a single source sample, sequenced in a study of blood T cell repertoires in COVID-19. Sequencing was performed with immunoSEQ multiplex PCR; in TCRdb, only in-frame clones are kept and a portion is missing. The sample yields about 400,000 clones, approximately 89% seen once. Specimen: PBMCs or T cells enriched from blood (not recorded which). These receptors all come from a woman aged 30 to 39 who had recovered from COVID-19.

The chain uses TRBV6-4 and TRBJ1-1; possible D gene TRBD1, 5 bases. Looked up from germline, CDR1 is MRHNA and CDR2 is SNTAGT. The CDR3 runs to 13 residues. V shed 3 bases and J shed 2 bases, with 7 bases lying between them. The CDR3 bases are TGTGCCAGCAGTGAGACAGAAAACACTGAAGCTTTCTTT. Its protein is CASSETENTEAFF.

J is TRBJ1-1 and V is TRBV6-5; no clear D. Per germline, CDR1 MNHEY and CDR2 SVGAGI. The ends were cut back, 0 bases at V and 0 bases at J, with 8 bases in the middle. This CDR3 has 15 amino acids. CDR3 nucleotide sequence: TGTGCCAGCAGTTACTCGGCGGGTATGAACACTGAAGCTTTCTTT. This codes for CASSYSAGMNTEAFF.

This clone has more than one count but fewer than ten. The chain recombines TRBV6-6 with TRBJ1-1; D is ambiguous. V shed 8 bases and J shed 7 bases, with 8 bases lying between them. The CDR3 runs to 10 residues. Per the germline V gene, CDR1 is MNHNY and CDR2 is SVGAGI (reference sequence). In DNA, the CDR3 is TGTGCCAGCGCTTCGGTTGAAGCTTTCTTT. Protein: CASASVEAFF.

The genes are TRBV20-1 and TRBJ1-2; tentatively, D is TRBD1 (5 bases). CDR3 size: 11 residues. CDR1 and CDR2 (germline): DFQATT, SNEGSKA (reference sequence). V dropped 5 bases and J dropped 5 bases, with 9 bases sitting between them. The CDR3: CSAWGGYGYTF. The CDR3 coding sequence is TGCAGTGCTTGGGGGGGGTATGGCTACACCTTC.

The J gene is TRBJ2-2, the V gene TRBV11-2, with 8 bases matching TRBD2. The CDR3 spans 14 residues. Trimming cost V 5 bases and J 9 bases; bases outside gene matches: 8. Germline lookup yields CDR1 SGHAT and CDR2 FQNNGV. The CDR3 is CASSPGLGARELFF. As DNA, the CDR3 is TGTGCCAGCAGCCCGGGACTAGGGGCGAGGGAGCTGTTTTTT.

This clone came up many times. The CDR3 DNA follows: TGTGCCAGCAGCGTAGGGAGTTTGGGGAACACTGAAGCTTTCTTT. Its translation is CASSVGSLGNTEAFF. V usage is TRBV9 and J usage is TRBJ1-1, with D unresolved. This CDR3 has 15 residues. The germline CDR1 and CDR2 sequences are SGDLS and YYNGEE. Trimming stripped 0 bases from V and 1 base from J, with 10 bases between.

The rearrangement links TRBV18 to TRBJ2-1; weak D call: TRBD2 (5 bases). Germline V gene lookup returns CDR1 KGHSH and CDR2 LQKENI. Trimming pared 5 bases from V and 15 bases from J, leaving 20 bases between. The CDR3 is 13 residues long. In nucleotides, the CDR3 is TGTGCCAGCTCATCGGACTCTCCACGTGTTCTGTTCTTC. Its protein product is CASSSDSPRVLFF.

The chain employs TRBV14 and TRBJ1-2; tentatively, D is TRBD1 (6 bases). Germline V CDR1 and CDR2: SGHDN, FVKESK. This CDR3 spans 14 amino acids. V lost 4 bases and J 3 bases, leaving 12 bases between the germline ends. CDR3 in amino acids: CASSPGRTDYGYTF. CDR3 bases: TGTGCCAGCAGCCCGGGACGGACAGACTATGGCTACACCTTC.

This chain connects TRBV3-1 (or the pseudogene TRBV3-2) to TRBJ1-1; D remains unclear. Germline-derived CDR1 and CDR2 are LGHDT and YNNKEL (reference sequence). The CDR3 contains 14 residues. The germline V and J ends were trimmed by 1 base and 4 bases, with 10 bases remaining between them. Written as DNA, the CDR3 is TGTGCCAGCAGCCAAGTAAATCCCGGCACTGAAGCTTTCTTT. It translates to CASSQVNPGTEAFF.

This sequence joins TRBV9 and TRBJ2-5; 8 positions match TRBD2. The CDR3 consists of 15 residues. V dropped 1 base and J dropped 5; count of bases not matched to a gene: 7. Germline V CDR1 and CDR2: SGDLS, YYNGEE. The CDR3 spells CASSVTGLAEETQYF. The CDR3 DNA sequence: TGTGCCAGCAGCGTAACCGGACTAGCCGAGGAGACCCAGTACTTC. Full variable domain (missing parts from reference TRBV9 and TRBJ2-5): DSGVTQTPKHLITATGQRVTLRCSPRSGDLSVYWYQQSLDQGLQFLIQYYNGEERAKGNILERFSAQQFPDLHSELNLSSLELGDSALYFCASSVTGLAEETQYFGPGTRLLVL.

This chain uses TRBV19 with TRBJ1-1, with a tentative D call TRBD1 (6 bases). The CDR3 has 13 residues. V was clipped by 6 bases and J by 3 bases, with 11 bases between them. The V gene's germline CDR1 is LNHDA and CDR2 SQIVND (reference sequence). The CDR3 is CASRKGGDTEAFF. DNA for the CDR3: TGTGCCAGTAGAAAAGGGGGTGACACTGAAGCTTTCTTT.

This chain uses TRBV18 with TRBJ1-3; a weak D match, TRBD1 (6 bases). Deletions cut 4 bases from V and 2 bases from J, with 15 bases between. The length of the CDR3 is 16 residues. Germline CDR1 KGHSH, CDR2 LQKENI. The CDR3, as DNA: TGTGCCAGCTCACAACAGGGAGTCGTACCTGGAAACACCATATATTTT. Its translation is CASSQQGVVPGNTIYF. The full variable domain, its missing parts supplied by reference TRBV18 and TRBJ1-3, is NAGVMQNPRHLVRRRGQEARLRCSPMKGHSHVYWYRQLPEEGLKFMVYLQKENIIDESGMPKERFSAEFPKEGPSILRIQQVVRGDSAAYFCASSQQGVVPGNTIYFGEGSWLTVV.

The V and J genes are TRBV7-9 and TRBJ1-4; 9 nucleotides line up with TRBD1. CDR3 size: 15 residues. V gave up 3 bases and J gave up 14 bases; unmatched junction bases: 13. The germline gives CDR1 SEHNR, CDR2 FQNEAQ (reference sequence). The CDR3: CASSFAPGTGTDLFF. CDR3 nucleotide sequence: TGTGCCAGCAGCTTTGCCCCCGGGACAGGGACCGATCTGTTTTTT.

The rearrangement joins TRBV30 to TRBJ1-2, with D perhaps TRBD1 (6 bases). V was shortened by 4 bases and J by 8 bases, with 20 bases between the two germline ends. This CDR3 has 14 amino acids. CDR1 is GTSNPN, CDR2 SVGIG, per germline (reference sequence). Written as DNA, the CDR3 is TGTGCCTGGATTGGAAACAGGGCCAGGGGCGGCTACACCTTC. This translates into CAWIGNRARGGYTF.

The chain links TRBV19 to TRBJ2-3; 7 bases agree with TRBD1. From germline, CDR1 is LNHDA and CDR2 SQIVND (reference sequence). The ends lost 4 bases at V and 4 bases at J; junction bases unmatched: 5. CDR3 length: 14 amino acids. The DNA of the CDR3 is TGTGCCAGTAGTAGACGACAGGGTGCAGATACGCAGTATTTT. This translates into CASSRRQGADTQYF.

This clone occurred once. J is TRBJ2-1 and V is TRBV27; D perhaps matches TRBD2 (5 bases). CDR3 length equals 14 residues. CDR1 and CDR2 (germline): MNHEY, SMNVEV (reference sequence). V lost 4 bases and J lost 8, with 15 bases in between. The DNA of the CDR3 is TGTGCCAGCAGTTCCCCGAAACTAGTCTATGAGCAGTTCTTC. As protein: CASSSPKLVYEQFF.

V usage is TRBV19 and J usage is TRBJ1-1; 7 nucleotides match TRBD1. Germline V gene sequence: CDR1 LNHDA, CDR2 SQIVND (reference sequence). The junction had 8 bases not matched to a gene; V was cut back by 2 bases and J by 8 bases. The CDR3 loop spans 14 amino acids. CDR3 DNA: TGTGCCAGTAGTATAAACGCAGGGGGAGGAGAAGCTTTCTTT. Translated, it gives CASSINAGGGEAFF.

This chain connects TRBV7-9 to TRBJ2-7; TRBD1 matches 10 bases. J lost 2 bases, V lost 10 bases, and 8 bases had no gene match. CDR1 SEHNR and CDR2 FQNEAQ come from the germline V gene (reference sequence). The length of the CDR3 is 14 residues. The CDR3 DNA is TGTGCCACCGAGACAGGGGGCTCCCCCTACGAGCAGTACTTC. Its translation is CATETGGSPYEQYF.

The V gene is TRBV7-3, the J gene TRBJ2-5, with 7 bases lining up with TRBD2. The germline V gene encodes CDR1 SGHTA and CDR2 FQGTGA. The CDR3 covers 14 residues. V dropped 5 bases and J dropped 5; count of bases not matched to a gene: 8. CDR3 loop: CASSPSGGSETQYF. The CDR3 DNA reads as TGTGCCAGCAGCCCATCGGGGGGTTCGGAGACCCAGTACTTC. Drawing the rest from reference TRBV7-3 and TRBJ2-5, the complete variable domain is GAGVSQTPSNKVTEKGKYVELRCDPISGHTALYWYRQSLGQGPEFLIYFQGTGAADDSGLPNDRFFAVRPEGSVSTLKIQRTERGDSAVYLCASSPSGGSETQYFGPGTRLLVL.

V usage is TRBV27 and J usage is TRBJ2-7; 8 bases map to TRBD1. CDR3 length: 14 residues. V lost 6 bases, J lost 3 bases, and 7 bases stayed unmatched. Germline lookup yields CDR1 MNHEY and CDR2 SMNVEV (reference sequence). The CDR3 spells CASRSRTGNYEQYF. CDR3 coding DNA: TGTGCCAGCAGAAGCCGGACAGGGAACTACGAGCAGTACTTC.

This clone came up once. V is TRBV3-1 (or the pseudogene TRBV3-2) and J is TRBJ1-1; D possibly corresponds to TRBD1 (6 bases). V lost 6 bases to trimming and J lost 2 bases, with 13 bases between them. This CDR3 comprises 14 residues. Germline CDR1 is LGHDT and CDR2 is YNNKEL (reference sequence). CDR3 loop: CASRSNRANTEAFF. In DNA form, the CDR3 reads TGTGCCAGCAGGTCGAACAGGGCAAACACTGAAGCTTTCTTT.

The chain employs TRBV7-3 and TRBJ2-7; D may be TRBD1 (5 bases). The CDR3 has 13 residues. The germline V and J ends were trimmed by 5 bases and 5 bases, with 13 bases remaining between them. CDR1 is SGHTA and CDR2 is FQGTGA in the germline V gene. The CDR3 here is CASSLQGSHEQYF. CDR3 in DNA: TGTGCCAGCAGCCTCCAGGGTTCCCACGAGCAGTACTTC. The variable domain in full, completed from reference TRBV7-3 and TRBJ2-7, reads GAGVSQTPSNKVTEKGKYVELRCDPISGHTALYWYRQSLGQGPEFLIYFQGTGAADDSGLPNDRFFAVRPEGSVSTLKIQRTERGDSAVYLCASSLQGSHEQYFGPGTRLTVT.

The CDR3 reads CASSEWLNTEAFF. The DNA for the CDR3 is TGTGCCAGCAGTGAATGGCTGAACACTGAAGCTTTCTTT. V gene TRBV2 combines with J gene TRBJ1-1; D unresolved. Trimming took 2 bases from V and 0 from J, leaving 4 bases between them. Germline lookup yields CDR1 SNHLY and CDR2 FYNNEI. The CDR3 sequence is 13 residues long.

This clone was detected once. The J gene is TRBJ2-7, the V gene TRBV7-9; possibly TRBD2 for D (6 bases). The length of the CDR3 is 16 residues. Germline loops: CDR1 SEHNR, CDR2 FQNEAQ (reference sequence). Trimming pared 1 base from V and 0 bases from J, leaving 13 bases between. The CDR3 here is CASSLGDSGDSYEQYF. CDR3 bases: TGTGCCAGCAGCTTAGGCGATAGCGGAGACTCCTACGAGCAGTACTTC.

The chain joins TRBV28 to TRBJ1-2; 8 nucleotides align to TRBD1. The CDR3 is 18 amino acids. Germline loops: CDR1 MDHEN, CDR2 SYDVKM. J was trimmed by 8 bases and V by 5 bases; bases with no gene match: 22. In nucleotides, the CDR3 is TGTGCCAGCAGTAGAAACCCAAATCCCGGACAGGGAACAGACGGCTACACCTTC. Protein sequence: CASSRNPNPGQGTDGYTF.

The V gene is TRBV19, the J gene TRBJ1-1, with a possible D match to TRBD1 (6 bases). The V end was cut by 8 bases, the J end by 0 bases, with 31 bases between. Germline V lookup: CDR1 LNHDA, CDR2 SQIVND (reference sequence). The CDR3 sequence is 20 residues long. CDR3 region: CASFTWGLDTDSLLNTEAFF. Written as DNA, the CDR3 is TGTGCCAGTTTTACCTGGGGCTTAGACACGGACAGCCTTTTGAACACTGAAGCTTTCTTT. Using reference TRBV19 and TRBJ1-1 for the parts outside the CDR3, the full variable domain is DGGITQSPKYLFRKEGQNVTLSCEQNLNHDAMYWYRQDPGQGLRLIYYSQIVNDFQKGDIAEGYSVSREKKESFPLTVTSAQKNPTAFYLCASFTWGLDTDSLLNTEAFFGQGTRLTVV.

This chain uses TRBV23-1 with TRBJ2-1; TRBD2 aligns across 7 bases. TRBV23-1 is marked as an open reading frame, function uncertain. J was trimmed by 3 bases and V by 3 bases; bases with no gene match: 23. CDR3 length: 21 residues. CDR3 nucleotide sequence: TGCGCCAGCAGTCAGTCGTGGGGGGGGGAATCGGCCCCTGACTACTACAATGAGCAGTTCTTC. The encoded protein is CASSQSWGGESAPDYYNEQFF.

The chain employs TRBV5-4 and TRBJ2-7; 8 bases are a match to TRBD1. CDR1 SGHNT and CDR2 YYREEE come from the germline V gene (reference sequence). J gave up 5 bases and V 4 bases, and 8 bases lay outside the gene matches. This CDR3 has 14 residues. CDR3 in amino acids: CASSAGTGLNEQYF. CDR3 DNA: TGTGCCAGCAGCGCCGGGACAGGCTTAAACGAGCAGTACTTC. Filled out from reference TRBV5-4 and TRBJ2-7, the complete variable domain reads ETGVTQSPTHLIKTRGQQVTLRCSSQSGHNTVSWYQQALGQGPQFIFQYYREEENGRGNFPPRFSGLQFPNYSSELNVNALELDDSALYLCASSAGTGLNEQYFGPGTRLTVT.

The chain joins TRBV2 to TRBJ2-2; D might be TRBD2 (6 bases). The CDR3 totals 16 residues. V was pared by 1 base and J by 1 base, with 10 bases between. In germline, CDR1 is SNHLY, CDR2 FYNNEI. In DNA, the CDR3 is TGTGCCAGCAGTGAAGGCTGGGGGGTGAACACCGGGGAGCTGTTTTTT. It specifies CASSEGWGVNTGELFF.